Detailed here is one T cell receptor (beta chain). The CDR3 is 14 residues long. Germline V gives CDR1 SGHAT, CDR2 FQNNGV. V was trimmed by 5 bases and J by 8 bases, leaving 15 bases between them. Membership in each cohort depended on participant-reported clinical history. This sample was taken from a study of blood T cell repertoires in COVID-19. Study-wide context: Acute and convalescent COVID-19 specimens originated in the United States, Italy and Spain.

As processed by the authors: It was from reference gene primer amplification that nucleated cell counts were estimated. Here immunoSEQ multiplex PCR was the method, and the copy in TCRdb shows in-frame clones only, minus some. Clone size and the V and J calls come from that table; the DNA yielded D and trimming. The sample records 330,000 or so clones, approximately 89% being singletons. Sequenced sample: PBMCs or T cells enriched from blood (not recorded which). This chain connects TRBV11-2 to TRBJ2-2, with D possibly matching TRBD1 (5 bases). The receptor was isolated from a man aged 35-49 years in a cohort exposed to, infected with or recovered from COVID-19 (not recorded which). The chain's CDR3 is CASSARTPGGELFF. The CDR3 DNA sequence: TGTGCCAGCAGCGCCAGGACACCCGGTGGGGAGCTGTTTTTT. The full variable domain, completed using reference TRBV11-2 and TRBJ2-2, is EAGVAQSPRYKIIEKRQSVAFWCNPISGHATLYWYQQILGQGPKLLIQFQNNGVVDDSQLPKDRFSAERLKGVDSTLKIQPAKLEDSAVYLCASSARTPGGELFFGEGSRLTVL.